These T cell receptor beta chains were read from a single sample in a study of blood T cell repertoires in COVID-19. Using immunoSEQ multiplex PCR, the repertoire was profiled, and TCRdb retains in-frame clones only, with some absent. The sample contains 75,000 to 90,000 clones, just under 80% of which appear only once. Input material: peripheral blood. The source of these receptors is a man in his 60s with COVID-19, enrolled during active disease. Each CDR3 is given with its conserved first and last residue.

j_gene: TRBJ2-4; v_gene: TRBV7-9; CDR3aa: CASLNSGGDVGNIQYF
j_gene: TRBJ2-3; v_gene: TRBV6-6; CDR3aa: CASRLTSGNTDTQYF
j_gene: TRBJ1-1; v_gene: TRBV19; CDR3aa: CASSIEGQGGTEAFF
j_gene: TRBJ2-7; v_gene: TRBV30; CDR3aa: CACPMGIEQYF
j_gene: TRBJ1-1; v_gene: TRBV5-1; CDR3aa: CASRQGGTNTEAFF
j_gene: TRBJ2-7; v_gene: TRBV30; CDR3aa: CAWSFSPGEQYF
j_gene: TRBJ2-3; v_gene: TRBV19; CDR3aa: CASGTSGSTDTQYF
j_gene: TRBJ2-3; v_gene: TRBV4-1; CDR3aa: CASSQGQGAPDTQYF
j_gene: TRBJ2-2; v_gene: TRBV11-2; CDR3aa: CASSRRQGFFDSGELFF
j_gene: TRBJ1-5; v_gene: TRBV2; CDR3aa: CASRPAGLRKQPQHF
j_gene: TRBJ1-2; v_gene: TRBV11-2; CDR3aa: CASSLDGAGFGYTF
j_gene: TRBJ2-4; v_gene: TRBV15; CDR3aa: CATSRDASGQNIQYF
j_gene: TRBJ2-7; v_gene: TRBV6-6; CDR3aa: CASSYSGQGFYEQYF
j_gene: TRBJ1-6; v_gene: TRBV4-2; CDR3aa: CASSQETGQGTRGSPSPLHF
j_gene: TRBJ2-4; v_gene: TRBV15; CDR3aa: CATSRRTGDGDIQYF
j_gene: TRBJ1-1; v_gene: TRBV7-2; CDR3aa: CASSTRQGQEAFF
j_gene: TRBJ1-5; v_gene: TRBV18; CDR3aa: CASSPPGRGPNQPQHF
j_gene: TRBJ1-5; v_gene: TRBV10-3; CDR3aa: CAISKDRGNQPQHF
j_gene: TRBJ1-2; v_gene: TRBV7-3; CDR3aa: CASSLGPGGRGYTF
j_gene: TRBJ1-2; v_gene: TRBV6-5; CDR3aa: CASTLGTGNGYTF
j_gene: TRBJ2-1; v_gene: TRBV6-2/TRBV6-3; CDR3aa: CASSYPPRGGYNEQFF
j_gene: TRBJ2-1; v_gene: TRBV12-3/TRBV12-4; CDR3aa: CASTPGLKQFF